This entry lists 12 T cell receptor beta chains sequenced from one sample in a study of blood T cell repertoires in COVID-19. TCRdb's copy holds only in-frame clones and misses some; the assay was immunoSEQ multiplex PCR. Among 140,000 to 150,000 clones listed, more than 65% were seen once. The material sequenced was peripheral blood. The receptors were sampled from a man between 60 and 75 years old with active or convalescent COVID-19.

V and J are TRBV2 and TRBJ2-4, with D perhaps TRBD2 (5 bases). The V gene's germline CDR1 is SNHLY and CDR2 FYNNEI. CDR3 length: 15 amino acids. V lost 4 bases and J 4 bases, leaving 14 bases between the germline ends. CDR3 sequence reads: CASSGSGIAKNIQYF. CDR3 coding DNA: TGTGCCAGCAGTGGCTCTGGGATAGCGAAAAACATTCAGTACTTC.

The table lists this clone with a count of one. The chain joins TRBV6-5 to TRBJ2-1, with TRBD2 matching 13 bases. This CDR3 region has 15 residues. V was clipped by 6 bases and J by 8 bases; unmatched bases: 7. Germline V gene data show CDR1 as MNHEY and CDR2 as SVGAGI. DNA of the CDR3: TGTGCCAGCAGCCGTCGGACTAGCGGGAGCCATGAGCAGTTCTTC. Translated, it gives CASSRRTSGSHEQFF.

The chain carries TRBV6-2 or TRBV6-3 and TRBJ1-1; D call uncertain. The CDR3 totals 13 residues. V was shortened by 6 bases and J by 1 base, with 9 bases between the two germline ends. Germline V gene lookup returns CDR1 MNHEY and CDR2 SVGEGT. The CDR3 nucleotides are TGTGCCAGCAGCCCGCCAGGGAACACTGAAGCTTTCTTT. The encoded protein is CASSPPGNTEAFF.

CDR3 DNA: TGTGCCAGCAGCTTGGGCGTATCAGGGAACACTGAAGCTTTCTTT. Translating gives CASSLGVSGNTEAFF. The chain employs TRBV5-4 and TRBJ1-1; D not resolved. The germline V and J ends were trimmed by 0 bases and 1 base, with 10 bases remaining between them. Germline assignment: CDR1 SGHNT and CDR2 YYREEE (reference sequence). The CDR3 length is 15 residues.

This chain joins TRBV5-6 and TRBJ2-5, with D maybe TRBD1 (5 bases). Trimming took off 1 base at V and 2 bases at J, with 9 bases between the two ends. The CDR3 is made up of 14 amino acids. The V gene's germline CDR1 is SGHDT and CDR2 YYEEEE. CDR3 in amino acids: CASSLWAGQETQYF. The CDR3 DNA is TGTGCCAGCAGCTTGTGGGCAGGGCAAGAGACCCAGTACTTC.

This clone was detected many times. The CDR3 is CASSHGGLGTDTQYF. In nucleotides, the CDR3 is TGTGCCAGCAGTCACGGGGGGCTAGGCACAGATACGCAGTATTTT. The chain uses TRBV7-2 and TRBJ2-3; tentative D call: TRBD2 (7 bases). Per the germline V gene, CDR1 is SGHTA and CDR2 is FQGNSA. The CDR3 has 15 residues. The ends were cut back, 6 bases at V and 1 base at J, with 14 bases in the middle.

In the case of this clone: Other DNA sequences from this sample encode an identical CDR3 as well. The J gene is TRBJ2-5, the V gene TRBV4-3; tentatively, D is TRBD2 (5 bases). This CDR3 has 15 residues. The V gene lost 0 bases and the J gene lost 1 base, with 9 bases spanning the gap. Germline-derived CDR1 and CDR2 are LGHNA and YSLEER. DNA of the CDR3: TGCGCCAGCAGCCAAGATCTAGCTGCCCAAGAGACCCAGTACTTC. Amino acid sequence: CASSQDLAAQETQYF.

The rearrangement uses TRBV6-5 and TRBJ2-2; D is perhaps TRBD1 (5 bases). CDR3 length equals 15 residues. The germline V and J ends were trimmed by 1 base and 5 bases, with 11 bases remaining between them. Germline V gene data show CDR1 as MNHEY and CDR2 as SVGAGI. The CDR3 region is CASSYWGAATGELFF. The CDR3 DNA reads as TGTGCCAGCAGTTACTGGGGCGCGGCGACCGGGGAGCTGTTTTTT.

V usage is TRBV9 and J usage is TRBJ1-2; D may be TRBD1 (6 bases). Germline CDR1 reads SGDLS; CDR2 reads YYNGEE. V was pared by 4 bases and J by 3 bases, with 13 bases between. This CDR3 spans 14 amino acids. The CDR3 is CASSPETGYYGYTF. DNA for the CDR3: TGTGCCAGCAGCCCCGAGACAGGCTACTATGGCTACACCTTC.

The chain joins TRBV10-3 to TRBJ2-1; 7 positions match TRBD1. Looked up from germline, CDR1 is ENHRY and CDR2 is SYGVKD. The V segment lost 7 bases and the J segment 5 bases; nucleotides outside the gene matches: 5. The CDR3 consists of 13 residues. CDR3 loop: CAINKDRNNEQFF. For the CDR3, the DNA is TGTGCCATCAATAAGGACAGGAACAATGAGCAGTTCTTC.

This chain links TRBV4-1 with TRBJ2-3; 8 nucleotides align to TRBD2. The CDR3 has 17 residues. Trimming took 0 bases from V and 2 from J; bases not matched to a gene: 7. Germline V lookup: CDR1 MGHRA, CDR2 YSYEKL. CDR3 loop: CASSQENGLAVTDTQYF. The DNA for the CDR3 is TGCGCCAGCAGCCAAGAAAACGGACTAGCCGTCACAGATACGCAGTATTTT.

The chain employs TRBV24-1 and TRBJ1-2; D is perhaps TRBD1 (6 bases). Trimming left V 6 bases short and J 5 bases short, with 12 bases between. From germline, CDR1 is KGHDR and CDR2 SFDVKD. The CDR3 sequence is 13 residues long. The CDR3 nucleotides read TGTGCCACCAGTCGTACACAGGGATATGGCTACACCTTC. Translated: CATSRTQGYGYTF.